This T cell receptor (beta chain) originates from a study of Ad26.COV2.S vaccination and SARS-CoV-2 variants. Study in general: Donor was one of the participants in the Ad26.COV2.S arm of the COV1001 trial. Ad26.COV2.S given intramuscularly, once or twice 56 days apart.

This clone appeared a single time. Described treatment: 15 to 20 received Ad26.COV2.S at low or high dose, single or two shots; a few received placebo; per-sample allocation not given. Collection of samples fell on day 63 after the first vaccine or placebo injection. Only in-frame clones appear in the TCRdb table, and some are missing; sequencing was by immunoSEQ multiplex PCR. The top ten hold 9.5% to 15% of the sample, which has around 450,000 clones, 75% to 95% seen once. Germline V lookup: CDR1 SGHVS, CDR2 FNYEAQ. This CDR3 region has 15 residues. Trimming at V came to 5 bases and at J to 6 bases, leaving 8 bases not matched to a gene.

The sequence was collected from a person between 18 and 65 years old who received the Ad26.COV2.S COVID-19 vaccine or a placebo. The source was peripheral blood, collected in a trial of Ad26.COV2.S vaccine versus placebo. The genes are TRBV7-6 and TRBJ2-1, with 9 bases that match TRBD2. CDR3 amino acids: CASSTLAGNANEQFF. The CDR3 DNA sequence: TGTGCCAGCAGCACGCTAGCGGGAAATGCCAATGAGCAGTTCTTC.